This T cell receptor beta chain was identified during a study of beta chain features in type 1 diabetes. The study, taken as a whole, reports: In type 1 diabetes patients, VDJ junctions had fewer insertions; deletions at these junctions were more frequent.

Every bit of the isolated RNA underwent reverse transcription, so sequencing read expressed TCRB transcripts. TCRdb's copy holds only in-frame clones and misses some; the assay was immunoSEQ multiplex PCR. The table records around 99,000 clones, roughly 43% of them present only once. This clone showed up just a few times. The antigen remains undetermined. Purity exceeding 95% was reached by all sorted populations. The V end lost 2 bases, the J end lost 7 bases, and 14 bases lay between the germline ends. The CDR3 covers 13 residues. CDR1 and CDR2 (germline): GTSNPN, SVGIG (reference sequence). The specimen was stem cell memory CD4+ T cells from blood. This receptor was identified in a woman under 30 in good health. The V gene is TRBV30, the J gene TRBJ1-2; possible D gene TRBD1, 5 bases. CDR3 DNA: TGTGCCTGGAGTCCCCAGGGAGGGACTGGCTACACCTTC. This gives the protein CAWSPQGGTGYTF. Full variable domain (rest looked up from reference TRBV30 and TRBJ1-2): SQTIHQWPATLVQPVGSPLSLECTVEGTSNPNLYWYRQAAGRGLQLLFYSVGIGQISSEVPQNLSASRPQDRQFILSSKKLLLSDSGFYLCAWSPQGGTGYTFGSGTRLTVV.